Given below is one TCR beta chain in context. This clonotype was detected ten times or more. The clone's antigen remains unknown. Base qualities are not at hand, and no much larger clone is one base apart. Stable Graves' hyperthyroidism was defined as no progression to ophthalmopathy during 18 months of follow-up. Hyperthyroidism patients were newly diagnosed, had a disease duration of under 2 months, and were aged 18 to 65 years. The study excluded patients with uncontrolled infections, other autoimmune diseases, pregnancy or lactation. Diagnoses were established on the basis of clinical symptoms, serum thyroxine and TRAb, thyroid ultrasound, and orbital computed tomography. PBMCs were separated from approximately 10 ml of fresh peripheral blood using Ficoll-Paque density gradient centrifugation. Total RNA was extracted with Trizol reagent, and quality was checked on an Agilent 2100 Bioanalyzer. The CDR3 contains 14 residues, cysteine and phenylalanine counted. Left in the record is the CDR3 DNA by itself, 42 bases read in frame from the first base. Trimming takes 2 bases from V and 4 bases from J, and the germline ends sit 10 bases apart. Sequences SGHNT (CDR1) and YENEEA (CDR2) are obtained from the germline V gene.

The entry originates in a study of T cells in Graves' hyperthyroidism and ophthalmopathy (dated by TCRdb to between 2017 and 2020). About the investigation overall: Peripheral blood was sampled at the time of initial diagnosis, prior to any treatment. To identify TCR V-J signatures that set the groups apart, the researchers used a discovery cohort of 100 patients, made up of about 44 with Graves' ophthalmopathy and 57 with stable Graves' hyperthyroidism. Whether ophthalmopathy could be predicted prospectively was tested in an independent validation cohort made up of under 20 hyperthyroidism patients plus 17 patients who later progressed to ophthalmopathy. The 90 to 100 discovery patients were randomly divided into training and test sets at a 7:3 ratio. In addition, the study compared T-cell repertoires in thyroid tissue and in blood from several Graves' hyperthyroidism patients. After blood sampling, hyperthyroidism patients were treated with methimazole at a starting dose of 30 mg daily, and ophthalmopathy patients were treated with high-dose intravenous methylprednisolone. The paper describes TCR Vbeta CDR3 sequencing of about 140 peripheral blood samples, made up of fewer than 50 ophthalmopathy patients, 70 to 75 hyperthyroidism patients and around 17 progressor patients. General conclusions and limits of the study: No statistical method was used to set the sample size in advance, and investigators knew the group allocation. In validation, the model predicted progression to ophthalmopathy a median of roughly six months before onset, with roughly 70% sensitivity and 72.22% specificity. In cross-validation, a model built on a 13 V-J signature told ophthalmopathy apart from stable hyperthyroidism with 85% to 90% sensitivity and roughly 82% specificity, and in testing the same model reached 80%/75%. Most expanded thyroid clonotypes (frequency above 0.001) were also detected in blood, a finding suggesting that blood repertoires may reflect thyroid immune responses.

The TCR beta CDR3 regions were amplified from RNA transcripts. A first-round RT-PCR of the TCR CDR3 used the HTBI primer set with the Qiagen OneStep RT-PCR kit. Libraries were constructed in a second round of multiplex PCR, after which size selection and purification were carried out. Sequencing of the libraries was done on an Illumina HiSeq2000 using paired-end 100 bp reads. Concerning the study's data processing: SOAPnuke was used to process the raw data, removing reads that contained adapters or uncalled bases, had a mean Phred below 15, or lacked an exact match to the constant primer or identifier. COPE v1.2.5 was used to merge the high-quality paired reads, and each unique nucleotide sequence was defined as a clonotype. MiTCR v1.1 was used to align the clonotypes against IMGT TRBV, TRBD and TRBJ reference segments. The analysis was restricted to V-J combinations with a frequency above 0.0001, which together covered just over 98% of the repertoires. A TCS score was defined as the ratio of F50 (clonal expansion) to E x V (chaos), with BLOSUM62-based TCRdist applied between CDR3 peptides within each V-J. Welch's t-statistics and random forest reduced approximately 520 V-J features to 13, which were used in a naive Bayes classifier (R e1071). TCRdb reprocessed the public reads (quality trimming at Q25 with fastp, clone calling with MiXCR) and kept in-frame beta chains. Rows with a matching CDR3 protein are joined into one entry that keeps the most common DNA and genes. TCRdb's processing, not the authors' own work, is the source of the V and J calls. The sample records about 200,000 distinct CDR3 sequences, 15% to 20% of which are singletons. Clones ranked in the top ten supply around 50% of the sample.

The sequence was obtained from a man aged 45-65 years with Graves' hyperthyroidism. The receptor chain draws on TRBV11-3 and TRBJ2-3; the D segment could be TRBD2, given 6 matching bases. Sequencing was performed on blood. The CDR3 has the sequence CASSLTGAADTQYF. The DNA sequence reads TGTGCCAGCAGCTTAACGGGAGCGGCAGATACGCAGTATTTT.